This is a list of T cell receptor beta chains from one sample in a study of early stage breast cancer tumors. The assay was immunoSEQ multiplex PCR, and TCRdb's table has in-frame clones only and misses some. This sample has 25,000 to 35,000 clones, with around 75% found just once. Input material: blood. The source of these receptors is a person in their forties with breast cancer. Each CDR3 is given with its conserved first and last residue. Fields, in order: D gene, V gene, J gene, clone size, CDR3 protein, CDR3 DNA. The D gene is left open where the match is weak. Size is omitted from some rows. Given values are once, few, many or a class for expanded clones.

>NA|TRBV6-5|TRBJ1-1|NA
CASSYSGGKGAFF
TGTGCCAGCAGTTACTCGGGGGGAAAAGGAGCTTTCTTT
>TRBD1|TRBV25-1|TRBJ2-6|NA
CASSDRGQGRSGANVLTF
TGTGCCAGCAGCGATAGGGGGCAGGGAAGGTCTGGGGCCAACGTCCTGACTTTC
>NA|TRBV29-1|TRBJ1-3|NA
CSVDSAGNTIYF
TGCAGCGTTGATAGTGCTGGAAACACCATATATTTT
>TRBD1|TRBV28|TRBJ1-5|NA
CASSFVTGGRGNQPQHF
TGTGCCAGCAGTTTTGTAACAGGGGGCAGGGGCAATCAGCCCCAGCATTTT
>NA|TRBV6-1|TRBJ2-3|NA
CASRVESTDTQYF
TGTGCCAGCAGGGTGGAAAGCACAGATACGCAGTATTTT
>NA|TRBV29-1|TRBJ1-1|NA
CSAEDTPGTEAFF
TGCAGCGCTGAGGACACTCCGGGGACTGAAGCTTTCTTT
>TRBD1|TRBV6-5|TRBJ1-1|once
CASSYGDSMNTEAFF
TGTGCCAGCAGTTACGGGGACAGCATGAACACTGAAGCTTTCTTT
>TRBD2|TRBV30|TRBJ2-7|NA
CAWNTRPGLASDEQYF
TGTGCCTGGAACACCCGCCCCGGACTAGCGTCCGACGAGCAGTACTTC
>TRBD2|TRBV18|TRBJ2-3|NA
CASSPLAGGTQDTQYF
TGTGCCAGCTCACCACTAGCGGGAGGGACTCAGGATACGCAGTATTTT
>NA|TRBV2|TRBJ2-7|few
CASSESLALPSYEQYF
TGTGCCAGCAGTGAATCGCTAGCTCTTCCGTCCTACGAGCAGTACTTC
>TRBD1|TRBV4-1|TRBJ1-5|few
CASSQNTGEGQPQHF
TGCGCCAGCAGCCAAAATACAGGGGAGGGTCAGCCCCAGCATTTT
>TRBD2|TRBV7-2|TRBJ2-2|medium-sized
CASSTSGTSGRAFTGELFF
TGTGCCAGCAGCACCTCCGGGACTAGCGGGAGGGCCTTTACCGGGGAGCTGTTTTTT
>NA|TRBV11-1|TRBJ2-1|NA
CASSLGASSYNEQFF
TGTGCCAGCAGCTTAGGGGCTAGCTCCTACAATGAGCAGTTCTTC
>TRBD1|TRBV5-1|TRBJ1-2|NA
CASSSQGATGYTF
TGCGCCAGCAGCTCACAGGGGGCCACTGGCTACACCTTC
>NA|TRBV7-2|TRBJ2-7|NA
CASSSNYEQYF
TGTGCCAGCAGTTCTAACTACGAGCAGTACTTC
>NA|TRBV6-5|TRBJ2-6|NA
CASSLMGSGANVLTF
TGTGCCAGCAGCTTAATGGGCTCTGGGGCCAACGTCCTGACTTTC
>NA|TRBV19|TRBJ2-5|NA
CASTLRGYSETQYF
TGTGCCAGTACTCTTCGGGGGTACTCAGAGACCCAGTACTTC
>TRBD1|TRBV18|TRBJ2-7|once
CASSSRGTGGYEQYF
TGTGCCAGCTCATCCCGTGGGACAGGGGGATACGAGCAGTACTTC
>TRBD2|TRBV7-8|TRBJ2-1|NA
CASSPLAGRYNNEQFF
TGTGCCAGCAGCCCCTTAGCGGGCAGATATAACAATGAGCAGTTCTTC
>TRBD2|TRBV5-5|TRBJ2-1|NA
CASSLDGRGRAGREQFF
TGTGCCAGCAGCTTGGATGGGCGCGGGAGGGCCGGGAGGGAGCAGTTCTTC
>NA|TRBV6-5|TRBJ2-7|NA
CASSYSFTTPYEQYF
TGTGCCAGCAGTTACTCGTTCACTACACCCTACGAGCAGTACTTC
>NA|TRBV25-1|TRBJ1-4|NA
CASSSVQGGEKLFF
TGTGCCAGCAGTTCGGTCCAGGGAGGAGAAAAACTGTTTTTT
>NA|TRBV10-3|TRBJ2-7|NA
CASKQQETSYEQYF
TGTGCCAGCAAACAGCAGGAGACCTCCTACGAGCAGTACTTC
>NA|TRBV4-3|TRBJ2-1|NA
CASSQRARPGEQFF
TGCGCCAGCAGCCAAAGGGCCCGACCGGGTGAGCAGTTCTTC
>TRBD2|TRBV30|TRBJ2-3|NA
CAWSRAGGRYF
TGTGCCTGGAGTCGAGCGGGGGGAAGGTATTTT
>TRBD2|TRBV14|TRBJ2-1|few
CASSHRLASGSLREQFF
TGTGCCAGCAGCCATCGTCTCGCTAGCGGGAGCTTGCGTGAGCAGTTCTTC
>NA|TRBV6-5|TRBJ1-2|few
CASGVDASYTF
TGTGCCAGCGGAGTGGACGCCAGCTACACCTTC